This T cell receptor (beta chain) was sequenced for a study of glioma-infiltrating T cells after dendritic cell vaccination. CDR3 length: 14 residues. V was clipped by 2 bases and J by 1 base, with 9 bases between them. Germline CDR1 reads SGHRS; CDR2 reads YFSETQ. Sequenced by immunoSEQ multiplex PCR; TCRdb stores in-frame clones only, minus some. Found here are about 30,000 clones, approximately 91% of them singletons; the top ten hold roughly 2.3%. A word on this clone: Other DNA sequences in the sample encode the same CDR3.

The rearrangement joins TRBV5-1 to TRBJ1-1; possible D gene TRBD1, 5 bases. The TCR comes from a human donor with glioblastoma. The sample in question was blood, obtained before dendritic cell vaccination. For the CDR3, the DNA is TGCGCCAGCAGCTTTCGGGGGACGAACACTGAAGCTTTCTTT. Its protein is CASSFRGTNTEAFF. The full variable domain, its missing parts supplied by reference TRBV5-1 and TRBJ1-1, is KAGVTQTPRYLIKTRGQQVTLSCSPISGHRSVSWYQQTPGQGLQFLFEYFSETQRNKGNFPGRFSGRQFSNSRSEMNVSTLELGDSALYLCASSFRGTNTEAFFGQGTRLTVV.